This T cell receptor (beta chain) appears in the sequencing data of a study of T cell responses to AZD1222 COVID-19 vaccine. Study-level results: No day 14 peak samples; only post-peak repertoires were characterized. At 160-218 and 743-854, vaccine-associated CD4 TCRs were dominant, and they spanned spike. Targets within unmutated variant regions were reportedly found for nearly half of spike-specific TCRs.

The data were produced by immunoSEQ multiplex PCR, yet TCRdb's version contains in-frame clones alone and is incomplete. Of fewer than 130,000 clones listed, just under 95% are singletons. This clone was seen once. Its antigen is not identified. In germline, CDR1 is KGHSH, CDR2 LQKENI. Trimming stripped 5 bases from V and 5 bases from J, with 19 bases between. CDR3 length: 15 residues. This specimen consisted of peripheral blood, obtained on day 0 of AZD1222 vaccination. The source is an adult in good health. The chain recombines TRBV18 with TRBJ2-7; the D gene is possibly TRBD1 (5 bases). The CDR3 here is CASSTSRVAADEQYF. The CDR3 DNA reads TGTGCCAGCTCAACCTCCAGGGTGGCCGCGGACGAGCAGTACTTC.